This TCR beta chain emerged from a study of diagnostic markers for celiac disease (dated by TCRdb to about 2020). TCRdb lists the instrument as Illumina MiSeq. TCRdb reprocessed the reads and assigns one entry to each CDR3 protein sequence, leaving out DNA. The table of this sample itemizes some 3,300 distinct CDR3 sequences. Roughly a tenth of the sample goes to the ten largest clones. The cysteine opens and the phenylalanine closes a CDR3 of 15 amino acids. DNA is not on record. Details on this clonotype: No cognate antigen has been identified for it.

The receptor was derived from a human donor. This table probably holds off-target reads from a library built for another chain. The sequence links TRBV12-3 or TRBV12-4 to TRBJ1-6; TCRdb lists TRBD1, though no DNA is available to test this call. Source material: either unsorted cells or a sorted T cell fraction (not recorded which). The CDR3 sequence is CASRAGQGLNSPLHF.